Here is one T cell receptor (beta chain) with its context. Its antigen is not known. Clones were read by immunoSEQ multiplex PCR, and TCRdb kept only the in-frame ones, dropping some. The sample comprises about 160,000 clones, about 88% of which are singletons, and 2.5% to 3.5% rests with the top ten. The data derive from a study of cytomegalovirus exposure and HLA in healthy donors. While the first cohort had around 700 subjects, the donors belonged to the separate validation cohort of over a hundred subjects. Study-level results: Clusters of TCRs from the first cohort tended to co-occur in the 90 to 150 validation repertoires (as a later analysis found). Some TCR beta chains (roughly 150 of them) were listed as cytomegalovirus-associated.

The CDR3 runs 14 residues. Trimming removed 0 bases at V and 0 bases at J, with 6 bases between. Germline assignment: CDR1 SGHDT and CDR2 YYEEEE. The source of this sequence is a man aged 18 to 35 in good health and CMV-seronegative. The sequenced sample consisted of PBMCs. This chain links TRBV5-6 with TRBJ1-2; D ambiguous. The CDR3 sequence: CASSLASANYGYTF. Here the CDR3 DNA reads TGTGCCAGCAGCTTGGCCAGCGCTAACTATGGCTACACCTTC.